This T cell receptor beta chain was sequenced during a study of T cell clonality in common variable immunodeficiency. Overall study findings and caveats: CVID patient heterogeneity limited repertoire-clinical complication correlations. CVID subjects had higher TCRbeta clonality than healthy controls, most marked in about a third. Reportedly, TCR beta sequences from common variable immunodeficiency showed fewer deletions and N-nucleotide insertions. What drives increased CVID clonality needs T cell subpopulation sequencing.

This clone was counted between two and nine times. Its antigen is still unknown. Read data end 3 residues before the CDR3 end; the end is taken from the germline J gene. Donors gave 5 to 8 ml heparinized peripheral whole blood. Here immunoSEQ multiplex PCR was the method, and the copy in TCRdb shows in-frame clones only, minus some. The sample counts around 30,000 clones, none seen once; the ten largest own roughly 3%. This CDR3 region has 15 residues. With 3 bases clipped from V and 6 bases from J, the junction kept 6 bases outside the gene matches. Germline CDR1 and CDR2: MNHNS and SASEGT. Sequencing was carried out using peripheral blood mononuclear cells. The rearrangement uses TRBV6-1 and TRBJ2-1; the match to TRBD2 covers 9 bases. The clonotype was recovered from a human donor with common variable immunodeficiency. This chain's CDR3 is CASSDGSGGLNEQFF. The DNA read from the CDR3 is TGTGCCAGCAGTGATGGTAGCGGGGGCCTCAATGAG.